This TCR beta chain is from a study of blood T cell repertoires in COVID-19 (TCRdb year 2020). Background on the whole study: Samples from collaborators originated in the United States, Italy and Spain and spanned both the acute and convalescent phases of COVID-19. A de-identified subject ID, COVID-19 status, age in years and sex were almost always included in the sample metadata. The repertoires were released in a freely available public database intended as a resource for research on the immune response to SARS-CoV-2. Where HLA class I and class II types were available, the types were taken from metadata supplied by the sample provider, not from assay-based typing. The prospective study material was composed of cDNA or gDNA derived from T cells, B-cell-depleted T cells, or PBMCs. Samples came from the ongoing ImmuneRACE study (first 160 participants) plus 1,254 subjects from 6 global collaborators. Deeply sampled blood TCRbeta repertoires from subjects exposed to, actively infected with, or recovered from COVID-19 were included in the dataset. Study-wide conclusions, independent of this receptor: Clinical and demographic metadata were provided uncurated, with the amount varying by source and participant.

This clone was detected only once. The antigen it recognizes is unknown. No much larger clone exists at a distance of one base, and base qualities are not known. Whole blood was collected in K2EDTA tubes by collaborating institutions according to the institutions' own protocols. For TCRbeta analysis, collaborators shipped samples in one of three forms: frozen whole blood, isolated PBMCs, or DNA extracted from either of those sample types. TCRbeta CDR3 regions were amplified from genomic DNA using the immunoSEQ Assay, a bias-controlled multiplex PCR. In the original analysis: The number of nucleated cells in each sample was estimated by amplification of reference gene primers within the assay. To quantify the absolute abundance of each unique TCRbeta CDR3 rearrangement, sequence reads were collapsed and filtered. Productive Simpson clonality was computed per sample as the square root of Simpson's diversity index over productive rearrangements. The table was pulled from immuneACCESS by TCRdb, which kept in-frame rearrangements only. Such tables lose some clones; where checked, under half of the loss comes from unresolved V genes, and the rest has no known cause. The V and J calls and clone size come from that table; D and trimming were worked out from the DNA. The sample contains about 50,000 clones, approximately 89% of them found a single time. In total, the top ten clones hold around a quarter of the sample.

From its cysteine to its phenylalanine, the CDR3 spans 13 amino acids. The kept DNA is CDR3 alone, 39 bases in frame from the first base. V is clipped by 0 bases and J by 7 bases, and the sequence between their germline boundaries is 9 bases long. Taken from the germline V gene (reference sequence), the CDR1 and CDR2 loops are LGHDT and YNNKEL. Material: peripheral blood. The rearrangement combines TRBV3-1 (or the pseudogene TRBV3-2) with TRBJ1-2; a weak D assignment points to TRBD1 (5 bases agree). The source is an elderly woman with acute or convalescent COVID-19. The DNA is as follows: TGTGCCAGCAGCCAAGATCCCAGGGTTGGCTACACCTTC. This sequence encodes CASSQDPRVGYTF.